Shown below are 21 T cell receptor beta chains from a single sample sequenced in a study of T cells after yellow fever vaccination. TCRdb fed the 5' RACE reads into MiXCR, producing one record per CDR3 protein. This sample has some 320,000 distinct CDR3 sequences, with 3.5% to 4.5% found just once. The sample in question was PBMCs, obtained 15 days after the yellow fever booster vaccination. Receptor source: a man between 18 and 29 years old who received the YFV17D yellow fever vaccine.

J is TRBJ2-3 and V is TRBV7-8; the D gene is possibly TRBD2 (5 bases). From germline, CDR1 is SGHVS and CDR2 FQNEAQ. This CDR3 has 16 amino acids. V lost 1 base, J lost 6 bases, and 17 bases lay in between. CDR3 region: CASSLVRTRASDTQYF. The DNA of the CDR3 is TGTGCCAGCAGCTTAGTTAGAACTAGAGCTTCCGATACGCAGTATTTT.

This clonotype was recorded a few times. The chain links TRBV7-2 to TRBJ2-3; 7 bases are shared with TRBD2. The germline CDR1 and CDR2 sequences are SGHTA and FQGNSA. The length of the CDR3 is 15 residues. Losses at the gene ends were 3 bases for V and 0 bases for J; bases not matched to a gene: 3. The CDR3 sequence is CASSFLADSTDTQYF. The CDR3 region has the DNA TGTGCCAGCAGCTTCCTAGCGGACAGCACAGATACGCAGTATTTT.

In its sample, this clonotype was seen many times. The chain combines TRBV5-1 with TRBJ2-1; the D is unclear. Deletions cut 3 bases from V and 3 bases from J, with 10 bases between. This CDR3 contains 14 residues. Germline V gene sequence: CDR1 SGHRS, CDR2 YFSETQ. The CDR3 sequence: CASSSTGYYNEQFF. The CDR3 DNA is TGCGCCAGCAGCTCCACCGGGTACTACAATGAGCAGTTCTTC.

This clonotype occurred a few times. CDR3 protein: CASSSGNSGTEAFF. CDR3 DNA sequence: TGCGCCAGCAGTTCTGGGAATAGTGGCACTGAAGCTTTCTTT. V is TRBV5-1 and J is TRBJ1-1, with D hard to call. V gave up 5 bases and J gave up 4 bases, with 15 bases separating them. CDR3 size: 14 residues. Germline V gene lookup returns CDR1 SGHRS and CDR2 YFSETQ.

This clonotype was recorded a few times. The V and J genes are TRBV7-2 and TRBJ1-4; unclear D gene. CDR3 size: 14 residues. The germline CDR1 and CDR2 sequences are SGHTA and FQGNSA. V was pared by 2 bases and J by 5 bases, with 9 bases between. The CDR3 here is CASSLNSGNEKLFF. DNA of the CDR3: TGTGCCAGCAGCTTAAACAGTGGGAATGAAAAACTGTTTTTT.

In its sample, this clonotype was seen a few times. V is TRBV19 and J is TRBJ1-2; D unresolved. V dropped 1 base and J dropped 2 bases, with 11 bases sitting between them. CDR1 and CDR2 from the germline V gene are LNHDA and SQIVND (reference sequence). The CDR3 runs 15 residues. In DNA form, the CDR3 reads TGTGCCAGTAGTATAGTCGGGGAGTGGAACTATGGCTACACCTTC. Amino acid sequence: CASSIVGEWNYGYTF. The variable domain in full, completed from reference TRBV19 and TRBJ1-2, reads DGGITQSPKYLFRKEGQNVTLSCEQNLNHDAMYWYRQDPGQGLRLIYYSQIVNDFQKGDIAEGYSVSREKKESFPLTVTSAQKNPTAFYLCASSIVGEWNYGYTFGSGTRLTVV.

Many counts were recorded for this clonotype. V is TRBV2 and J is TRBJ2-6; D possibly corresponds to TRBD1 (7 bases). Germline loops: CDR1 SNHLY, CDR2 FYNNEI. The CDR3 has 16 residues. Trimming stripped 7 bases from V and 0 bases from J, with 13 bases between. The CDR3 DNA reads as TGTGCCAGCACGGGACAGACTAGCTCTGGGGCCAACGTCCTGACTTTC. Translation: CASTGQTSSGANVLTF.

This clonotype was seen many times. This chain links TRBV7-2 with TRBJ1-5; D is undetermined. Per germline, CDR1 SGHTA and CDR2 FQGNSA. Trimming stripped 4 bases from V and 0 bases from J, with 7 bases between. The length of the CDR3 is 14 residues. The CDR3: CASSSRGSNQPQHF. Written as DNA, the CDR3 is TGTGCCAGCAGCTCCAGAGGTAGCAATCAGCCCCAGCATTTT.

This clonotype has a count of ten or more. CDR3 amino acids: CATSDSRGAGDEQFF. The DNA for the CDR3 is TGTGCCACCAGTGATTCTCGCGGGGCAGGGGATGAGCAGTTCTTC. The rearrangement links TRBV24-1 to TRBJ2-1; D assignment may be TRBD1 or TRBD2 (6 bases each). CDR3 length equals 15 residues. V was shortened by 2 bases and J by 8 bases, with 15 bases between the two germline ends. The germline V gene encodes CDR1 KGHDR and CDR2 SFDVKD.

There are a few counts of this clonotype. The CDR3 bases are TGTGCCAGCAGTTTATACACAGGACCTGGCTACACCTTC. Its translation: CASSLYTGPGYTF. The chain has TRBV28 and TRBJ1-2, with TRBD1 as a possible D gene (5 bases). Per germline, CDR1 MDHEN and CDR2 SYDVKM. The CDR3 has 13 residues. Trimming took off 1 base at V and 7 bases at J, with 10 bases between the two ends.

This clonotype has more than one count but fewer than ten. V is TRBV20-1 and J is TRBJ2-7, with D perhaps matching TRBD1 or TRBD2 (6 bases each). The CDR3 is 12 residues long. Per the germline V gene, CDR1 is DFQATT and CDR2 is SNEGSKA (reference sequence). Trimming took off 6 bases at V and 6 bases at J, with 15 bases between the two ends. The CDR3 loop is CSAEYGGSEQYV. The CDR3 DNA reads TGCAGTGCAGAATACGGGGGCTCCGAGCAGTACGTC.

V is TRBV4-2 and J is TRBJ2-7; 8 bases align to TRBD1. V lost 6 bases, J lost 4 bases, and 11 bases stayed unmatched. The CDR3 is 15 amino acids. Germline V gene lookup returns CDR1 LGHNA and CDR2 YNFKEQ. The CDR3 nucleotides read TGTGCCAGCAGGTCAGGGGGCGCGCTATCATACGAGCAGTACTTC. Translated, it gives CASRSGGALSYEQYF.

The chain has TRBV5-1 and TRBJ2-7; 8 positions agree with TRBD1. From germline, CDR1 is SGHRS and CDR2 YFSETQ. Germline trimming cut 2 bases from V and 4 bases from J; bases unmatched to any gene: 23. This CDR3 has 20 amino acids. The CDR3 coding sequence is TGCGCCAGCAGCTTCACTCTCACCGGGACAGGCCCTTTAGGTGGATACGAGCAGTACTTC. This gives the protein CASSFTLTGTGPLGGYEQYF. The whole variable domain, filled in from reference TRBV5-1 and TRBJ2-7, reads KAGVTQTPRYLIKTRGQQVTLSCSPISGHRSVSWYQQTPGQGLQFLFEYFSETQRNKGNFPGRFSGRQFSNSRSEMNVSTLELGDSALYLCASSFTLTGTGPLGGYEQYFGPGTRLTVT.

This clonotype was observed at least ten times. The chain is built from TRBV7-9 and TRBJ2-3; the D gene is possibly TRBD2 (5 bases). Between the trimmed V and J ends, which lost 1 base and 6 bases, there was a span of 11 bases. The CDR3 extends over 14 amino acids. CDR1 and CDR2 (germline): SEHNR, FQNEAQ (reference sequence). The DNA for the CDR3 is TGTGCCAGCAGCTTAGGAGGGTTTGACGATACGCAGTATTTT. This gives the protein CASSLGGFDDTQYF.

This clonotype came up many times. The chain employs TRBV7-2 and TRBJ2-4, with 13 bases that match TRBD2. The germline CDR1 and CDR2 sequences are SGHTA and FQGNSA. The V and J ends lost 3 bases and 6 bases, in that order; junction bases with no gene match: 8. The CDR3 runs to 17 residues. CDR3 in DNA: TGTGCCAGCAGCTTTACTAGCGGGGGGGCTCTAGGAAACATTCAGTACTTC. It encodes CASSFTSGGALGNIQYF.

The rearrangement links TRBV4-1 to TRBJ2-7; D is undetermined. V was trimmed by 0 bases and J by 2 bases, leaving 11 bases between them. Looked up from germline, CDR1 is MGHRA and CDR2 is YSYEKL. The CDR3 spans 15 residues. The CDR3 DNA reads as TGCGCCAGCAGCCAAGATCTCGCAGCGACCTACGAGCAGTACGTC. This encodes CASSQDLAATYEQYV.

In its sample, this clonotype was seen a few times. The gene calls are TRBV24-1 and TRBJ1-1, with D perhaps matching TRBD1 (5 bases). The CDR3 sequence is 18 residues long. Trimming stripped 0 bases from V and 0 bases from J, with 16 bases between. Looked up from germline, CDR1 is KGHDR and CDR2 is SFDVKD. CDR3 in amino acids: CATSDLGGSLSMNTEAFF. The CDR3 nucleotides are TGTGCCACCAGTGATTTGGGGGGGTCCCTTAGTATGAACACTGAAGCTTTCTTT.

This chain joins TRBV20-1 and TRBJ1-3; D not certain. The length of the CDR3 is 12 residues. V was shortened by 2 bases and J by 2 bases, with 4 bases between the two germline ends. Germline CDR1 is DFQATT and CDR2 is SNEGSKA (reference sequence). Here the CDR3 reads CSARSTGNTIYF. In DNA, the CDR3 is TGCAGTGCTAGATCCACTGGAAACACCATATATTTT.

This clonotype appeared a few times. Here the CDR3 reads CSVEIQGRINEQFF. The CDR3 region has the DNA TGCAGCGTTGAAATTCAGGGGCGAATCAATGAGCAGTTCTTC. This chain links TRBV29-1 with TRBJ2-1; tentatively, D is TRBD1 (6 bases). There are 14 residues in the CDR3. The V end was cut by 2 bases, the J end by 6 bases, with 14 bases between. The V gene's germline CDR1 is SQVTM and CDR2 ANQGSEA.

This clonotype was picked up a small number of times. The chain links TRBV6-2 or TRBV6-3 to TRBJ2-2; D gene uncertain. CDR1 and CDR2 from the germline V gene are MNHEY and SVGEGT. The length of the CDR3 is 15 residues. The V and J ends lost 4 bases and 4 bases respectively, with 13 bases between them. The CDR3 loop reads CASSSINWGTGELFF. The CDR3 DNA sequence: TGTGCCAGCAGTTCCATTAATTGGGGCACCGGGGAGCTGTTTTTT.

This clonotype was recorded a few times. The gene calls are TRBV5-1 and TRBJ2-1; TRBD1 agrees at 9 bases. The V segment lost 4 bases and the J segment 0 bases; nucleotides outside the gene matches: 8. The germline CDR1 and CDR2 sequences are SGHRS and YFSETQ. The CDR3 is 17 residues long. CDR3 sequence: CASSPGQGVSSYNEQFF. In nucleotides, the CDR3 is TGCGCCAGCAGCCCGGGACAGGGCGTCAGCTCCTACAATGAGCAGTTCTTC.